A single sample gave rise to the 21 T cell receptor beta chains below, sequenced in a study of shared clonotypes between healthy human individuals. The naive CD8 population came from CD45RO-negative cells selected for CCR7, without terminally differentiated effector memory CD45RA+ cells. Repertoires were generated with immunoSEQ multiplex PCR, while TCRdb's copy carries only in-frame clones and drops some. The sample carries some 2,100,000 clones, 85% to 95% recorded once. The sample taken for sequencing was naive CD8+ T cells from PBMCs. Receptors were obtained from a man younger than 35 in good health. Some clones in this sample may be carry-over from other donors' samples.

This CDR3 is CASSFLREAPEQYF. CDR3 nucleotides: TGTGCCAGCAGTTTCTTGCGGGAGGCCCCCGAGCAGTACTTC. The chain couples TRBV28 to TRBJ2-7, with 8 bases fitting TRBD2. From germline, CDR1 is MDHEN and CDR2 SYDVKM. The CDR3 sequence is 14 residues long. V trimming: 3 bases; J trimming: 6 bases; junction bases outside the gene matches: 7.

V and J are TRBV27 and TRBJ2-3; 7 bases align to TRBD2. Germline V gene data show CDR1 as MNHEY and CDR2 as SMNVEV (reference sequence). CDR3 length equals 16 residues. V gave up 1 base and J gave up 2 bases; unmatched junction bases: 6. DNA of the CDR3: TGTGCCAGCAGTTTATACCCAGCGGGATCCACAGATACGCAGTATTTT. It codes for CASSLYPAGSTDTQYF.

The CDR3 DNA is TGTGCCATCCTCCGGGACGCGGTCTACGAGCAGTACTTC. The encoded protein is CAILRDAVYEQYF. The chain has TRBV2 and TRBJ2-7; possibly TRBD1 or TRBD2 for D (5 bases each). Germline CDR1 and CDR2: SNHLY and FYNNEI. The length of the CDR3 is 13 residues. With 10 bases removed from V and 3 bases from J, the gap between germline ends came to 16 bases.

The rearrangement uses TRBV11-1 and TRBJ2-7; 11 bases are shared with TRBD2. CDR1 is SGHAT, CDR2 FQDESV, per germline (reference sequence). This CDR3 has 15 amino acids. Trimming took 1 base from V and 3 from J; bases not matched to a gene: 2. In DNA, the CDR3 is TGTGCCAGCAGCTTAGAGGGACTAGCGGACTACGAGCAGTACTTC. Its translation is CASSLEGLADYEQYF. The full variable domain, rest sourced from reference TRBV11-1 and TRBJ2-7, is EAEVAQSPRYKITEKSQAVAFWCDPISGHATLYWYRQILGQGPELLVQFQDESVVDDSQLPKDRFSAERLKGVDSTLKIQPAELGDSAMYLCASSLEGLADYEQYFGPGTRLTVT.

The chain employs TRBV30 and TRBJ1-6; the D is unclear. The CDR3 runs to 14 residues. V was trimmed by 1 base and J by 4 bases, leaving 8 bases between them. Germline V gene sequence: CDR1 GTSNPN, CDR2 SVGIG (reference sequence). The CDR3 DNA is TGTGCCTGGAGTGAGGCGTCTTATAATTCACCCCTCCACTTT. Translation gives CAWSEASYNSPLHF.

V usage is TRBV7-9 and J usage is TRBJ2-3; TRBD1 or TRBD2 may be the D gene (6 bases each). The CDR3 has 15 amino acids. V gave up 1 base and J gave up 2 bases, with 10 bases separating them. From germline, CDR1 is SEHNR and CDR2 FQNEAQ (reference sequence). The DNA of the CDR3 is TGTGCCAGCAGCTTAGTTGGGGGGCTCACAGATACGCAGTATTTT. Protein: CASSLVGGLTDTQYF.

The V call is TRBV7-2, the J call TRBJ2-1; D uncertain. Looked up from germline, CDR1 is SGHTA and CDR2 is FQGNSA. V was cut by 5 bases and J by 8 bases, with 16 bases left in between. The CDR3 has 14 amino acids. The CDR3 sequence: CASSPPGVQDEQFF. DNA for the CDR3: TGTGCCAGCAGCCCTCCTGGGGTCCAGGATGAGCAGTTCTTC.

This chain joins TRBV7-9 and TRBJ1-3, with 7 nucleotides matching TRBD1. The CDR3 contains 17 residues. Germline loops: CDR1 SEHNR, CDR2 FQNEAQ (reference sequence). Germline trimming cut 5 bases from V and 2 bases from J; bases unmatched to any gene: 12. CDR3 in amino acids: CASSPREGARTGNTIYF. CDR3 bases: TGTGCCAGCAGCCCCCGGGAGGGGGCGAGGACTGGAAACACCATATATTTT.

The rearrangement joins TRBV2 to TRBJ2-7; D is unclear. V dropped 1 base and J dropped 2 bases, with 9 bases sitting between them. Germline V gene sequence: CDR1 SNHLY, CDR2 FYNNEI. This CDR3 has 14 residues. CDR3 sequence (DNA): TGTGCCAGCAGTGAAGGGGATGGCCCCTACGAGCAGTACTTC. Amino acids: CASSEGDGPYEQYF.

This clone was recorded once. V usage is TRBV2 and J usage is TRBJ1-2; the match to TRBD1 covers 11 bases. The CDR3 has 13 residues. From germline, CDR1 is SNHLY and CDR2 FYNNEI. J was trimmed by 4 bases and V by 8 bases; bases with no gene match: 3. DNA for the CDR3: TGTGCCAGCCGGGACAGGGGGGTCTATGGCTACACCTTC. Translating gives CASRDRGVYGYTF.

CDR3 nucleotide sequence: TGTGCCAGCAGCTTTGGCCTGGGACTAGCCAAAGAGACCCAGTACTTC. Encoded protein: CASSFGLGLAKETQYF. The chain carries TRBV11-2 and TRBJ2-5; 9 bases fit TRBD2. CDR1 is SGHAT, CDR2 FQNNGV, per germline. CDR3 length: 16 residues. Trimming removed 3 bases from V and 3 bases from J; junction bases left unmatched: 8.

The chain carries TRBV5-8 and TRBJ2-4; D is perhaps TRBD1 (5 bases). With 3 bases removed from V and 7 bases from J, the gap between germline ends came to 11 bases. The length of the CDR3 is 13 residues. The germline gives CDR1 SGHTS, CDR2 YDEGEE. The CDR3 is CASSSQPGNIQYF. DNA of the CDR3: TGTGCCAGCAGCTCACAACCAGGGAACATTCAGTACTTC.

CDR3 loop: CASSLNPTLDMQGRVPFF. CDR3 sequence (DNA): TGTGCCAGCAGTCTTAACCCCACCCTAGACATGCAAGGCCGTGTTCCTTTCTTT. The J gene is TRBJ1-1, the V gene TRBV2; D is undetermined. Germline V gene data show CDR1 as SNHLY and CDR2 as FYNNEI. CDR3 length: 18 residues. Trimming removed 5 bases from V and 12 bases from J, with 34 bases in between.

This chain connects TRBV27 to TRBJ2-1, with a weak D call TRBD2 (6 bases). V lost 6 bases, J lost 4 bases, and 13 bases lay in between. CDR1 MNHEY and CDR2 SMNVEV come from the germline V gene (reference sequence). This CDR3 contains 14 residues. In nucleotides, the CDR3 is TGTGCCAGCAGGGAGGCGGGAAGGTACAATGAGCAGTTCTTC. It is translated as CASREAGRYNEQFF.

On this clone: Additional DNA sequences in this sample encode the identical CDR3. The rearrangement uses TRBV27 and TRBJ1-1; D gene ambiguous. Germline V gene sequence: CDR1 MNHEY, CDR2 SMNVEV (reference sequence). V shed 2 bases and J shed 1 base, with 5 bases lying between them. This CDR3 comprises 13 residues. CDR3 residues: CASSLGSNTEAFF. The CDR3 bases are TGTGCCAGCAGTTTAGGATCGAACACTGAAGCTTTCTTT.

The chain uses TRBV6-5 and TRBJ2-5; 9 bases are shared with TRBD2. In germline, CDR1 is MNHEY, CDR2 SVGAGI. J lost 9 bases, V lost 1 base, and 9 bases had no gene match. The CDR3 sequence is 15 residues long. CDR3 DNA: TGTGCCAGCAGTTACTACCTAGCGGGGTCCCGGGCCCAGTACTTC. Translating gives CASSYYLAGSRAQYF.

This clone turned up a few times. The rearrangement uses TRBV6-1 and TRBJ1-1; 8 bases fit TRBD1. In germline, CDR1 is MNHNS, CDR2 SASEGT. V gave up 6 bases and J gave up 1 base; unmatched junction bases: 4. The CDR3 covers 14 residues. CDR3 amino acids: CASRTGVSNTEAFF. The CDR3 DNA sequence: TGTGCCAGCAGGACAGGGGTCTCGAACACTGAAGCTTTCTTT.

This sequence joins TRBV13 and TRBJ2-5, with 13 bases identical to TRBD2. Germline V lookup: CDR1 PRHDT, CDR2 FYEKMQ (reference sequence). Trimming removed 0 bases from V and 10 bases from J; junction bases left unmatched: 8. This CDR3 is built from 16 residues. The CDR3: CASSLGRTSGSSGQYF. In nucleotides, the CDR3 is TGTGCCAGCAGCTTAGGTCGGACTAGCGGGAGTAGTGGCCAGTACTTC.

This chain uses TRBV6-5 with TRBJ2-7; perhaps TRBD1 as D (6 bases). From germline, CDR1 is MNHEY and CDR2 SVGAGI. The CDR3 contains 13 residues. V was shortened by 4 bases and J by 2 bases, with 9 bases between the two germline ends. The CDR3 region has the DNA TGTGCCAGCAGTTTGAGACAGGCCTACGAGCAGTACTTC. Its translation: CASSLRQAYEQYF.

This chain links TRBV7-8 with TRBJ2-1; D perhaps matches TRBD2 (6 bases). The V end lost 6 bases, the J end lost 3 bases, and 15 bases lay between the germline ends. There are 15 residues in the CDR3. CDR1 and CDR2 from the germline V gene are SGHVS and FQNEAQ. CDR3 region: CASSLDAGSYNEQFF. Written as DNA, the CDR3 is TGTGCCAGCAGTCTAGATGCCGGGAGCTACAATGAGCAGTTCTTC.

The V and J genes are TRBV27 and TRBJ2-5; possibly TRBD1 for D (5 bases). Germline loops: CDR1 MNHEY, CDR2 SMNVEV (reference sequence). V was clipped by 4 bases and J by 3 bases, with 9 bases between them. The CDR3 runs 13 residues. The CDR3: CASSSLGEETQYF. For the CDR3, the DNA is TGTGCCAGCAGTTCCCTAGGGGAAGAGACCCAGTACTTC.